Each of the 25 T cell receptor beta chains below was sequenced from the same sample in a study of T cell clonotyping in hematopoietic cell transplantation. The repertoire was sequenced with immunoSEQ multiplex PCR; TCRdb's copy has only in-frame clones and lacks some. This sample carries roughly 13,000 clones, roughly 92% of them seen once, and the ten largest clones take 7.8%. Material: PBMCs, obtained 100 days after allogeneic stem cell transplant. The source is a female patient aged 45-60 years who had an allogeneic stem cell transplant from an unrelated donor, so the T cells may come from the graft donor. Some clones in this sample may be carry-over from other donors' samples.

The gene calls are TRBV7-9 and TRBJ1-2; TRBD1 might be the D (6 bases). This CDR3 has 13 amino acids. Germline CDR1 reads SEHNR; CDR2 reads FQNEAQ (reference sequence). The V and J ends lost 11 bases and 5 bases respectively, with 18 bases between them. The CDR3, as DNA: TGTGCCGGCGGGGGCAGGGATGGGTATGGCTACACCTTC. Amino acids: CAGGGRDGYGYTF.

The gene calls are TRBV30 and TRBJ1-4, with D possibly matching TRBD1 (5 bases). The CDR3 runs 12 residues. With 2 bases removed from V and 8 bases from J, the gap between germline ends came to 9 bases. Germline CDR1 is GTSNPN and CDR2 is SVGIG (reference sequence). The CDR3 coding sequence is TGTGCCTGGAGTTCAGGGTACGAAAAACTGTTTTTT. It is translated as CAWSSGYEKLFF.

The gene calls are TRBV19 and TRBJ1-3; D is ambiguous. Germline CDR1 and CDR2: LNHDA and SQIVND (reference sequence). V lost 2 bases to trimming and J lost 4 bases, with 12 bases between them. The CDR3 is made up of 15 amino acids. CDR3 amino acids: CASSIMATSGNTIYF. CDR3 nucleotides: TGTGCCAGTAGTATAATGGCTACCTCCGGAAACACCATATATTTT. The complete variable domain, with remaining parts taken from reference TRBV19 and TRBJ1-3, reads DGGITQSPKYLFRKEGQNVTLSCEQNLNHDAMYWYRQDPGQGLRLIYYSQIVNDFQKGDIAEGYSVSREKKESFPLTVTSAQKNPTAFYLCASSIMATSGNTIYFGEGSWLTVV.

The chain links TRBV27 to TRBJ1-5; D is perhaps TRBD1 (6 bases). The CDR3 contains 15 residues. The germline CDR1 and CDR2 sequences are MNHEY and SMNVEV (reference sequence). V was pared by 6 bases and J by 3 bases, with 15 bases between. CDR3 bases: TGTGCCAGCAGCCCCGGACAGTCAATCAATCAGCCCCAGCATTTT. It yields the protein CASSPGQSINQPQHF.

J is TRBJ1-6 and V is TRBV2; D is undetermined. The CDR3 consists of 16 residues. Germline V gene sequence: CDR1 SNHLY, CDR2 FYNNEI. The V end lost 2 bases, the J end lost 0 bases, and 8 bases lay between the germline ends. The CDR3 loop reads CASSETRGSYNSPLHF. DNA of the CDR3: TGTGCCAGCAGTGAAACCCGGGGCTCCTATAATTCACCCCTCCACTTT.

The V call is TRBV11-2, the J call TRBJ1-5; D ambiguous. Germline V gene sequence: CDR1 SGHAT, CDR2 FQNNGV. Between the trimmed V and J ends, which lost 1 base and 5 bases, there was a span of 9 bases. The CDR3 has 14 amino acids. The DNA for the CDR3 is TGTGCCAGCAGCTTAGGCCTCTTCGATCAGCCCCAGCATTTT. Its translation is CASSLGLFDQPQHF.

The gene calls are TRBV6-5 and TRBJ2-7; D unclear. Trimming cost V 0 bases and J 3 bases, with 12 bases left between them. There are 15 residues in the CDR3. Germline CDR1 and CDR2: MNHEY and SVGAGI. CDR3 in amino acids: CASSYSRTHYYEQYV. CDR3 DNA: TGTGCCAGCAGTTACTCGAGAACTCACTACTACGAGCAGTACGTC.

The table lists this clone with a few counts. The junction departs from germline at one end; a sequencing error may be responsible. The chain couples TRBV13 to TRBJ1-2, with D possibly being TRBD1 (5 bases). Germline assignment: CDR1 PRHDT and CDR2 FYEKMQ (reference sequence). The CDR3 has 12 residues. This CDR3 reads CASSLRQRYPYF. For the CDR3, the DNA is TGTGCCAGCAGCCTCCGACAGCGGTACCCCTACTTC.

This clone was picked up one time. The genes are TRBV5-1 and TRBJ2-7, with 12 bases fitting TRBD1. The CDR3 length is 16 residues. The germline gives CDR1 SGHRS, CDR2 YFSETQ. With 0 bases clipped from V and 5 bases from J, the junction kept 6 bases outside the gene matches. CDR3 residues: CASSLAGGQGANEQYF. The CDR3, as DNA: TGCGCCAGCAGCTTGGCGGGGGGACAGGGGGCGAACGAGCAGTACTTC.

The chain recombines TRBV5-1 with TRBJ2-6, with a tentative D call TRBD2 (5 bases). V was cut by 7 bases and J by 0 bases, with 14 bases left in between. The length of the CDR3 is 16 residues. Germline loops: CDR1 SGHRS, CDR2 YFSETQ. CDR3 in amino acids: CASSGLTNSGANVLTF. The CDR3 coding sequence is TGCGCCAGCTCTGGACTTACGAACTCTGGGGCCAACGTCCTGACTTTC. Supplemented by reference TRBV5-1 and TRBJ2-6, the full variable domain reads KAGVTQTPRYLIKTRGQQVTLSCSPISGHRSVSWYQQTPGQGLQFLFEYFSETQRNKGNFPGRFSGRQFSNSRSEMNVSTLELGDSALYLCASSGLTNSGANVLTFGAGSRLTVL.

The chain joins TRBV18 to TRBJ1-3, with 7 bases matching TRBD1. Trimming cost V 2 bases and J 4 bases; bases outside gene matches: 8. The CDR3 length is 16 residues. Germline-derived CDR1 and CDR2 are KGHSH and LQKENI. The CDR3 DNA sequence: TGTGCCAGCTCACCAAGGTCCCGGGACAGAGGAAACACCATATATTTT. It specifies CASSPRSRDRGNTIYF.

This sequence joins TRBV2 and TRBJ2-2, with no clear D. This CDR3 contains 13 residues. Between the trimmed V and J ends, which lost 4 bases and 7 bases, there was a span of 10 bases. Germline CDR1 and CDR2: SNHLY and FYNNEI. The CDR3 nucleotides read TGTGCCAGCAGTGGGGCCGCCCTCGGGGAGCTGTTTTTT. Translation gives CASSGAALGELFF.

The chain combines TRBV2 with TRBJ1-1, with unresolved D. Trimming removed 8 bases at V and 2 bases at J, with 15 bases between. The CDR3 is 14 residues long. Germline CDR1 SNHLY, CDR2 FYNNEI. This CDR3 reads CASGKQHGNTEAFF. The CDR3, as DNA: TGTGCCAGCGGAAAACAGCACGGAAACACTGAAGCTTTCTTT.

In DNA, the CDR3 is TGTGCCAGCAGCTTAAGAAACAGGGACACTGAAGCTTTCTTT. Amino acid sequence: CASSLRNRDTEAFF. The chain employs TRBV11-1 and TRBJ1-1; perhaps TRBD1 as D (6 bases). This CDR3 is 14 amino acids long. From germline, CDR1 is SGHAT and CDR2 FQDESV (reference sequence). V shed 2 bases and J shed 3 bases, with 10 bases lying between them.

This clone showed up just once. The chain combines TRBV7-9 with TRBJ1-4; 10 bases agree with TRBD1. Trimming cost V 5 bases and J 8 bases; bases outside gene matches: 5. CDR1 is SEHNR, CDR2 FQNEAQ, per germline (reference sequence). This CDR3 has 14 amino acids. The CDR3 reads CASSPGQGEEKLFF. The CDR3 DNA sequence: TGTGCCAGCAGCCCAGGACAGGGGGAGGAAAAACTGTTTTTT.

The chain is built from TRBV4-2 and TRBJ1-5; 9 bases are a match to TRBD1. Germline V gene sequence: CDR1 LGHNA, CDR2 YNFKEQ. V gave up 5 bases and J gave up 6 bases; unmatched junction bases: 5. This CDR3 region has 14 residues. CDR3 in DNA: TGTGCCAGCAGCACGGGACAGGGCAGTCAGCCCCAGCATTTT. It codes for CASSTGQGSQPQHF.

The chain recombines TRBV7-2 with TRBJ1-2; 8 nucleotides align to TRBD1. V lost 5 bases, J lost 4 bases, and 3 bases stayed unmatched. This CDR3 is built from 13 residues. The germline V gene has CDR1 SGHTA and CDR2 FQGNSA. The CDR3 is CASSLGQGYGYTF. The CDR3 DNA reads TGTGCCAGCAGCCTTGGACAGGGCTATGGCTACACCTTC.

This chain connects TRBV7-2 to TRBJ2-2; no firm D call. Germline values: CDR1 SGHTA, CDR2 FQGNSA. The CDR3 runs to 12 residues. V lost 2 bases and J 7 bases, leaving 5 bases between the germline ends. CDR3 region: CASSLLVGELFF. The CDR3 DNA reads TGTGCCAGCAGCTTACTGGTCGGGGAGCTGTTTTTT.

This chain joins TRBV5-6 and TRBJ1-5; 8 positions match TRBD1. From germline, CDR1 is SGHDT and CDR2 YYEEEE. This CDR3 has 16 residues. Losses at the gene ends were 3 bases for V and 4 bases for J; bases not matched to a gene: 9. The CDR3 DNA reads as TGTGCCAGCAGCTCGCCCGGACAGGGCTGGAATCAGCCCCAGCATTTT. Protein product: CASSSPGQGWNQPQHF.

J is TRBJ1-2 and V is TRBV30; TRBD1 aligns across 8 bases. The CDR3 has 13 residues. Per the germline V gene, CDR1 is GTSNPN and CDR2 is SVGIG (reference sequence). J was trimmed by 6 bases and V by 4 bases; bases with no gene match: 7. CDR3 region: CAWTGGAGNGYTF. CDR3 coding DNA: TGTGCCTGGACAGGGGGCGCGGGTAATGGCTACACCTTC.

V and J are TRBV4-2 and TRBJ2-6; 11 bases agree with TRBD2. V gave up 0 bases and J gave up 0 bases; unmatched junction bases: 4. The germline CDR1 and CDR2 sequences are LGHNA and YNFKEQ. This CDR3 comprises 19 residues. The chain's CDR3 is CASSQDGTSGTSGANVLTF. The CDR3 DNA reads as TGTGCCAGCAGCCAAGATGGGACTAGCGGAACCTCTGGGGCCAACGTCCTGACTTTC.

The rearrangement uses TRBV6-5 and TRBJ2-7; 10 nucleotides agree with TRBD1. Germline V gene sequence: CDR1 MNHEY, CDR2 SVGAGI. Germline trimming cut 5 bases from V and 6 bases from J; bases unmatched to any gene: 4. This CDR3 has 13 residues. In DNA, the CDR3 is TGTGCCAGCAGTGGGACAGGGGTAGGCGAGCAGTACTTC. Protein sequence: CASSGTGVGEQYF.

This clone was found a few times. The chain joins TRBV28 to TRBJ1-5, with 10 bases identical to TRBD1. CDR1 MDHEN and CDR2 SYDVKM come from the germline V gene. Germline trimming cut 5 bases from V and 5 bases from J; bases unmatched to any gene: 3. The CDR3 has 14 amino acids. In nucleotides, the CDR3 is TGTGCCAGCAGTAGGGGGACAGGGGATCAGCCCCAGCATTTT. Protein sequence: CASSRGTGDQPQHF.

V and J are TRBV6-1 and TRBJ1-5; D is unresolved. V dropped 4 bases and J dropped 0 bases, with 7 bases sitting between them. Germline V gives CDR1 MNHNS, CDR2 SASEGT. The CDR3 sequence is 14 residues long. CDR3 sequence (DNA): TGTGCCAGCAGTGGAAGTTATAGCAATCAGCCCCAGCATTTT. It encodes CASSGSYSNQPQHF.

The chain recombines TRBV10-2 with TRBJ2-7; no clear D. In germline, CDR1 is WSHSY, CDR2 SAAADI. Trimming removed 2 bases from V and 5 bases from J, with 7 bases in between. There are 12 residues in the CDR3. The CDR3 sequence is CASSEGVHEQYV. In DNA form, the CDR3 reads TGCGCCAGCAGTGAGGGGGTCCACGAGCAGTACGTC.